The clone carrying this T cell receptor (beta chain) was found many times. Its antigen is unidentified. The data were taken from a study of T cells in Graves' hyperthyroidism and ophthalmopathy. The cohort's ophthalmopathy patients, a group with duration under 3 months, had a Clinical Activity Score of at least 3 and a NOSPECS grade of at least 4. Each 10 ml fresh peripheral blood draw supplied the PBMCs. The CDR3 contains 12 residues. Germline lookup yields CDR1 MDHEN and CDR2 SYDVKM. Deletions cut 3 bases from V and 8 bases from J, with 10 bases between. The CDR3 regions of TCR beta were amplified from RNA transcripts. The HTBI primer set drove a first-round RT-PCR of the TCR CDR3. Using its own MiXCR run on the multiplex PCR reads, TCRdb lists one record per CDR3 protein. The table has about 270,000 distinct CDR3 sequences, over 20% seen once; the top ten hold around 62%. Study-level points and caveats: The majority of expanded thyroid clonotypes above 0.001 also appeared in blood.

Sequenced sample: blood. The source of this sequence is a man under 40 with Graves' ophthalmopathy. The chain is built from TRBV28 and TRBJ1-1; no definite D call. The CDR3 loop is CASSLLGREAFF. CDR3 nucleotides: TGTGCCAGCAGTTTGCTCGGGAGGGAAGCTTTCTTT.